The clone carrying this T cell receptor (beta chain) was detected a few times. What it binds is unknown. It was with a sample-barcoded 5' primer and a J-beta primer mix that a second PCR of about 7 to 12 cycles was run. TCRdb redid the calling of the 5' RACE reads with MiXCR, one entry per CDR3 protein. The sample includes 700,000 to 950,000 distinct CDR3 sequences, roughly two fifths of them seen just once. The sample belongs to a study of blood T cells in healthy people across ages. General study points: CMV status of donors was unknown, possibly confounding expanded clonotype changes. Any conclusive comparison of naive versus antigen-experienced cells was prevented by using unsorted PBMCs.

CDR3 length: 13 amino acids. With 6 bases removed from V and 4 bases from J, the gap between germline ends came to 12 bases. The study recruited healthy Caucasian donors from Russia who were aged about 6 to 95. The origin of this receptor is a woman in her fifties or sixties in good health. Material: blood. The chain joins TRBV12-3 or TRBV12-4 to TRBJ1-2; maybe TRBD1 (5 bases). CDR3 amino acids: CASSRDWSYGYTF. CDR3 nucleotides: TGTGCCAGCAGCCGGGACTGGAGCTATGGCTACACCTTC.